This is a list of T cell receptor beta chains from one sample in a study of cytomegalovirus exposure and HLA in healthy donors. Produced via immunoSEQ multiplex PCR; TCRdb's table is partial and in-frame only. There are about 150,000 clones in the sample; roughly 10% occur only once, and about 1.9% lies in the top ten. Sequencing input: PBMCs. The receptors were sampled from a man aged 50 to 60 in good health and CMV-seronegative. Each CDR3 is given with its conserved first and last residue. The D gene is left open where the match is weak. Clone size is stated in some rows and not others, as once, few, many or a class when expanded.

>TRBV9|TRBJ2-5|-|-
TGTGCTTGCCAAGGACAGTCACAAGAGACCCAGTACTTC
CACQGQSQETQYF
>TRBV30|TRBJ1-3|-|few
TGTGCCCGCCGCCCGGCAGCGGGAAACACCATATATTTT
CARRPAAGNTIYF
>TRBV6-1|TRBJ2-3|TRBD2|-
TGTGCCAGCAGTACTGAAGCGGGGGGGACAGGTACGCAGTATTTT
CASSTEAGGTGTQYF
>TRBV19|TRBJ2-7|-|few
TGTGCCAGTAGTTGGAGTGGGCAGGGGTACGAGCAGTACTTC
CASSWSGQGYEQYF
>TRBV5-6|TRBJ2-3|TRBD1|-
TGTGCCAGCAGCCTAACACTCACTCGGACAGGGATCGATACGCAGTATTTT
CASSLTLTRTGIDTQYF
>TRBV5-4|TRBJ2-5|TRBD2|few
TGTGCCAGCAGCTTGGGGGCGGGAGGGCCCCAAGAGACCCAGTACTTC
CASSLGAGGPQETQYF
>TRBV5-1|TRBJ2-2|-|few
TGCGCCAGCAGCCGAAACGGGGATCCGAACACCGGGGAGCTGTTTTTT
CASSRNGDPNTGELFF
>TRBV30|TRBJ2-1|TRBD2|-
TGTGCCTGTGGGACTAGCGGATACAATGAGCAGTTCTTC
CACGTSGYNEQFF
>TRBV25-1|TRBJ2-2|TRBD1|-
TGTGCCAGCAAGGGACAGATTATCACCGGGGAGCTGTTTTTT
CASKGQIITGELFF
>TRBV9|TRBJ1-4|-|-
TGTGCCAGCAGCGTAGGCAGTAATGAAAAACTGTTTTTT
CASSVGSNEKLFF
>TRBV6-1|TRBJ2-7|-|few
TGTGCCAGCAGTGACTGGTCTACCTACGAGCAGTACTTC
CASSDWSTYEQYF
>TRBV7-2|TRBJ2-2|TRBD2|-
TGTGCCAGCAGCCATACTAGCGGGGGGGCGGGGGAGCTGTTTTTT
CASSHTSGGAGELFF
>TRBV18|TRBJ1-4|TRBD1|-
TGTGCCAGCACCAGAGACAGGGGGGATGAAAAACTGTTTTTT
CASTRDRGDEKLFF
>TRBV19|TRBJ2-5|-|few
TGTGCCAGTAGTGAACAGGGATCTGCAGAGACCCAGTACTTC
CASSEQGSAETQYF
>TRBV5-1|TRBJ2-1|-|-
TGCGCCAGCAGCTTGACCCCAGGCAATGAGCAGTTCTTC
CASSLTPGNEQFF
>TRBV18|TRBJ2-7|TRBD1|few
TGTGCCAGCTCACCTTTGACAGGGATAAGCGAGCAGTACTTC
CASSPLTGISEQYF
>TRBV19|TRBJ1-5|-|few
TGTGCCAGTAGTATAGTAGCCACCCTCAATCAGCCCCAGCATTTT
CASSIVATLNQPQHF
>TRBV6-5|TRBJ2-3|-|-
TGTGCCAGCAGAAAGGGGCGGCTAAGCACAGATACGCAGTATTTT
CASRKGRLSTDTQYF
>TRBV4-1|TRBJ2-7|-|few
TGCGCCAGCAGCCAAGACAGGGCTTTGACCGAGCAGTACTTC
CASSQDRALTEQYF
>TRBV5-1|TRBJ2-2|TRBD2|-
TGCGCCAGCAGACGCGGGGGGAACACCGGGGAGCTGTTTTTT
CASRRGGNTGELFF
>TRBV6-5|TRBJ2-2|-|few
TGTGCCAGTCGAGAAGAGGGGAACACCGGGGAGCTGTTTTTT
CASREEGNTGELFF
>TRBV15|TRBJ2-7|-|-
TGTGCCACCAGCAGAGATAGCGGGACAGCATACACCTACGAGCAGTACTTC
CATSRDSGTAYTYEQYF
>TRBV7-9|TRBJ1-2|TRBD1|few
TGTGCCAGCAGCTTAGCTCTTTCGTCAGGGGGCGTTGCCTACACCTTC
CASSLALSSGGVAYTF
>TRBV2|TRBJ2-7|TRBD1|-
TGTGCCAGTCGGGTCGATGGGACAGCGGACGAGCAGTACTTC
CASRVDGTADEQYF
>TRBV11-1|TRBJ2-3|TRBD2|-
TGTGCCAGCAGCCGGCTCGGGACTAGCGGGAGTACGGCAGATACGCAGTATTTT
CASSRLGTSGSTADTQYF
>TRBV6-4|TRBJ2-3|-|-
TGTGCCAGCAGTCCGGACAGCCCTAGCACAGATACGCAGTATTTT
CASSPDSPSTDTQYF
>TRBV11-2|TRBJ2-7|-|-
TGTGCCAGCAGCCCCCGGGGGACAGTCATCGACGAGCAGTACTTC
CASSPRGTVIDEQYF
>TRBV11-3|TRBJ1-6|-|-
TGTGCCAGCAGCTCTAGGAATAATTCACCCCTCCACTTT
CASSSRNNSPLHF
>TRBV29-1|TRBJ1-2|TRBD1|few
TGCAGCGTTGAAGTTGGGGGACAGGGTCTCTATGGCTACACCTTC
CSVEVGGQGLYGYTF
>TRBV30|TRBJ2-7|-|-
TGTGCCTGGAGTGTAGGAGGTAAATACGAGCAGTACTTC
CAWSVGGKYEQYF
>TRBV6-5|TRBJ2-7|TRBD1|-
TGTGCCAGCAAAAGGACAGGGACCTACGAGCAGTACTTC
CASKRTGTYEQYF
>TRBV25-1|TRBJ1-1|-|few
TGTGCCAGCAGTGAATTGAGTACAGGGCGGAGAGGCACTGAAGCTTTCTTT
CASSELSTGRRGTEAFF
>TRBV5-1|TRBJ2-7|-|-
TGCGCCAGCAGCTTGGCGACACAGAACGAGCAGTACTTC
CASSLATQNEQYF
>TRBV11-2|TRBJ2-2|-|-
TGTGCCAGCAAGAAGGGTGAGGGCACCGGGGAGCTGTTTTTT
CASKKGEGTGELFF
>TRBV5-4|TRBJ1-6|TRBD1|few
TGTGCCAGCAGTAAGCAGACAGGGGTAAATTCACCCCTCCACTTT
CASSKQTGVNSPLHF
>TRBV29-1|TRBJ2-3|-|-
TGCAGCGCCCAAAGCGTTGGTACGCAGTATTTT
CSAQSVGTQYF
>TRBV11-2|TRBJ1-2|TRBD1|-
TGTGCCAGCAGCCCATTCCCCGGGACAGCAGACACCTTC
CASSPFPGTADTF
>TRBV19|TRBJ2-5|-|few
TGTGCCAGTAGTACAGGACACGGAGAAGAGACCCAGTACTTC
CASSTGHGEETQYF
>TRBV7-2|TRBJ1-1|-|few
TGTGCCAGCAGCTTAGGCAGGATGAACACTGAAGCTTTCTTT
CASSLGRMNTEAFF
>TRBV2|TRBJ2-2|TRBD1|few
TGTGCCAGCAGAGGACAGGGTGGCACCGGGGAGCTGTTTTTT
CASRGQGGTGELFF
>TRBV6-5|TRBJ2-1|-|few
TGTGCCAGCAGTTACGGGACACTTAGCTCCTACAATGAGCAGTTCTTC
CASSYGTLSSYNEQFF
>TRBV5-1|TRBJ1-3|-|-
TGCGCCAGCAGAGAGGACTCTGGAAACACCATATATTTT
CASREDSGNTIYF
>TRBV7-3|TRBJ2-1|TRBD2|-
TGTGCCAGCAGCACCGTAGCGGGAGGTGGGAGCAATGAGCAGTTCTTC
CASSTVAGGGSNEQFF
>TRBV23-1|TRBJ2-7|-|-
TGCGCCAGCAACCACTCCGGGACTGCCTCCTACGAGCAGTACTTC
CASNHSGTASYEQYF
>TRBV4-1|TRBJ2-7|TRBD2|-
TGCGCCAGCAGCCATCCGGGGACTAGCTACGAGCAGTACTTC
CASSHPGTSYEQYF
>TRBV29-1|TRBJ2-7|TRBD1|few
TGCAGCGTTGATCCTCCCGACAGGGTGGGGGAGCAGTACTTC
CSVDPPDRVGEQYF
>TRBV29-1|TRBJ1-4|-|-
TGCAGCGTTCGGGACTCCGGGGCAGGAAATGAAAAACTGTTTTTT
CSVRDSGAGNEKLFF
>TRBV6-5|TRBJ1-5|-|few
TGTGCCAGCACAGATTCCAGGGGTAGCAATCAGCCCCAGCATTTT
CASTDSRGSNQPQHF
>TRBV15|TRBJ2-1|TRBD2|-
TGTGCCACCAGCAGAGATGCAACAGGCGGGAGTAGGGATGAGCAGTTCTTC
CATSRDATGGSRDEQFF
>TRBV15|TRBJ1-2|TRBD1|-
TGTGCCACCAGCAGAGACGGGACAGGATTTAACTATGGCTACACCTTC
CATSRDGTGFNYGYTF
>TRBV28|TRBJ2-7|-|-
TGTGCCAGCAGTTTTCAAAGCGGCGCTACCTACGAGCAGTACTTC
CASSFQSGATYEQYF
>TRBV9|TRBJ2-3|-|few
TGTGCCAGCAGCTCTCAGACGGGGTTGGAGGGGACGCAGTATTTT
CASSSQTGLEGTQYF
>TRBV6-1|TRBJ2-6|TRBD1|few
TGTGCTGGTAGGGGGCTCGGGGCCAACGTCCTGACTTTC
CAGRGLGANVLTF
>TRBV6-6|TRBJ1-4|TRBD1|-
TGTGCCAGCAGGCTTGACAGGGCATTAACCGAAAAACTGTTTTTT
CASRLDRALTEKLFF
>TRBV9|TRBJ2-7|-|-
TGTGCCAGCAGCGTAGCCGGGGTAGAGTACGAGCAGTACTTC
CASSVAGVEYEQYF
>TRBV25-1|TRBJ1-2|-|few
TGTGCCAGCAGTGAATCGGGGACATTGGGCTACACCTTC
CASSESGTLGYTF
>TRBV30|TRBJ2-7|TRBD2|-
TGTGCCTGGAGCCCCGGGACTAGCGGGAGACACGAGCAGTACTTC
CAWSPGTSGRHEQYF
>TRBV5-6|TRBJ1-4|TRBD1|-
TGTGCCAGCAGCTTGTACGGTGGACAGGGGTTGAAAAAACTGTTTTTT
CASSLYGGQGLKKLFF
>TRBV7-2|TRBJ2-7|TRBD1|-
TGTGCCAGCAGCGTCGACAGGGGGCGCGACGAGCAGTACTTC
CASSVDRGRDEQYF